This T cell receptor beta chain was recorded in a study of shared clonotypes between healthy human individuals. General study results and limits: A handful of donors showed sharing of about 4.7% of naive CD4 clonotypes.

Germline lookup yields CDR1 KGHSH and CDR2 LQKENI. Trimming shortened V by 1 base and J by 1 base, and 7 bases separated the two germline ends. The CDR3 has 14 amino acids. The table came from immunoSEQ multiplex PCR; TCRdb's copy has only in-frame clones and leaves some out. The data contain millions of clones, approximately 95% of them singletons. There were only Caucasian adults among the donors, and all lived in Nashville, Tennessee. Worth noting for this clone: Its target is unknown.

This clonotype originated in a man younger than 35 in good health. The V gene is TRBV18, the J gene TRBJ1-1; D is ambiguous. Sequencing input: naive CD4+ T cells sorted from blood. The subset here: CD45RA+ positively selected. The CDR3 DNA reads TGTGCCAGCTCACCACAAACGGCGAACACTGAAGCTTTCTTT. This codes for CASSPQTANTEAFF.